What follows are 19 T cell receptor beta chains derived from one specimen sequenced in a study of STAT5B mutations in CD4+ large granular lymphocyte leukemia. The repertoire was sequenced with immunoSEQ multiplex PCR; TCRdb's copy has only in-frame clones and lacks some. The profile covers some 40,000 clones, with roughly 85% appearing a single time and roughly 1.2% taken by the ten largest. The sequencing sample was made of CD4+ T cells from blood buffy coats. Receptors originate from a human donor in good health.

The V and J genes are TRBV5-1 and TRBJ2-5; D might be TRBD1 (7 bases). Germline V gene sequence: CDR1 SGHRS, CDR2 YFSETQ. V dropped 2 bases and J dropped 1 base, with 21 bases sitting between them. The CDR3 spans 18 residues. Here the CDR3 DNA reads TGCGCCAGCAGCTTACAGGGGCTCCTTGGGAGGTCCCAAGAGACCCAGTACTTC. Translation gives CASSLQGLLGRSQETQYF. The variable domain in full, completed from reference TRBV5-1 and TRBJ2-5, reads KAGVTQTPRYLIKTRGQQVTLSCSPISGHRSVSWYQQTPGQGLQFLFEYFSETQRNKGNFPGRFSGRQFSNSRSEMNVSTLELGDSALYLCASSLQGLLGRSQETQYFGPGTRLLVL.

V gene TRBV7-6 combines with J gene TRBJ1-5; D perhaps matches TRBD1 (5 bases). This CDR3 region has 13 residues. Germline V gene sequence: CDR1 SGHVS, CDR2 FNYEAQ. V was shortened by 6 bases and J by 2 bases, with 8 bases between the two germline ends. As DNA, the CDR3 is TGTGCCAGCAGTGTGGGGCGCAATCAGCCCCAGCATTTT. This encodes CASSVGRNQPQHF.

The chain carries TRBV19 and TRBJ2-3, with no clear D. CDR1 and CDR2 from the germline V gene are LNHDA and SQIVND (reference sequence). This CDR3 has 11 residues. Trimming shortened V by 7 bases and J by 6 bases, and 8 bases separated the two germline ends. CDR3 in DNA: TGTGCCAGTACCGCCGGGGATACGCAGTATTTT. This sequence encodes CASTAGDTQYF.

The CDR3 loop reads CASSSEWEGYGYTF. The CDR3 region has the DNA TGTGCCAGCAGCTCCGAGTGGGAGGGCTATGGCTACACCTTC. The chain is built from TRBV7-2 and TRBJ1-2; D is undetermined. The CDR3 totals 14 residues. The V end was cut by 4 bases, the J end by 4 bases, with 13 bases between. Germline V lookup: CDR1 SGHTA, CDR2 FQGNSA.

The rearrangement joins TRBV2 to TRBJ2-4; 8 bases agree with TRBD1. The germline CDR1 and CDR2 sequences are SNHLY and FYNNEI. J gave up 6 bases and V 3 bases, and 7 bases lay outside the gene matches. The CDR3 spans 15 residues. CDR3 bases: TGTGCCAGCAGTGACCGGACAGGGAATACAAACATTCAGTACTTC. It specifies CASSDRTGNTNIQYF. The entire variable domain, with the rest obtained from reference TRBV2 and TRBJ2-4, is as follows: EPEVTQTPSHQVTQMGQEVILRCVPISNHLYFYWYRQILGQKVEFLVSFYNNEISEKSEIFDDQFSVERPDGSNFTLKIRSTKLEDSAMYFCASSDRTGNTNIQYFGAGTRLSVL.

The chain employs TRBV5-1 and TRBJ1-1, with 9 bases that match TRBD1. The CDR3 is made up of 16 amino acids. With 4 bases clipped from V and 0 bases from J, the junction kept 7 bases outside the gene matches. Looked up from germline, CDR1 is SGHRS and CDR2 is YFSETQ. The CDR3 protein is CASSTRTGVLNTEAFF. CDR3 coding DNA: TGCGCCAGCAGCACACGGACAGGGGTGTTGAACACTGAAGCTTTCTTT.

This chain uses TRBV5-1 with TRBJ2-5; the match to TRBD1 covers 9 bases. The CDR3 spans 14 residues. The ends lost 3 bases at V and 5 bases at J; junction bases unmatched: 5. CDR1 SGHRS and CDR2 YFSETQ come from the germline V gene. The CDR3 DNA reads TGCGCCAGCAGCTCCGGACAGGGGACGGAGACCCAGTACTTC. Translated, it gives CASSSGQGTETQYF.

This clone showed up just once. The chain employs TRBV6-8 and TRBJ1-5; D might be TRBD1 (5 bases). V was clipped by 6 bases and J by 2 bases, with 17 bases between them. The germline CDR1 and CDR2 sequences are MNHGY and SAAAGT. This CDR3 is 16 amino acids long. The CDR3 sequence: CASRPITGHRNQPQHF. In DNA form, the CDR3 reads TGTGCCAGCAGACCCATAACAGGACACCGCAATCAGCCCCAGCATTTT.

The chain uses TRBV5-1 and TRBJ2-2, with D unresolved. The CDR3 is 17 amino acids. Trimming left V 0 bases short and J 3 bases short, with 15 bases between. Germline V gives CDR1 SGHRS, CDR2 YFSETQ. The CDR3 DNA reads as TGCGCCAGCAGCTTGGCCATGGCGATTGGGTACACCGGGGAGCTGTTTTTT. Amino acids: CASSLAMAIGYTGELFF.

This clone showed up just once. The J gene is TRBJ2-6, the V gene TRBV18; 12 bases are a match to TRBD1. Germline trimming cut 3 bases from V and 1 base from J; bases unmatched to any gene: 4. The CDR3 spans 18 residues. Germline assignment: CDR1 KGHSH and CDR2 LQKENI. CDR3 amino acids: CASSPWDRGRSGANVLTF. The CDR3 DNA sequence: TGTGCCAGCTCACCTTGGGACAGGGGGCGATCTGGGGCCAACGTCCTGACTTTC.

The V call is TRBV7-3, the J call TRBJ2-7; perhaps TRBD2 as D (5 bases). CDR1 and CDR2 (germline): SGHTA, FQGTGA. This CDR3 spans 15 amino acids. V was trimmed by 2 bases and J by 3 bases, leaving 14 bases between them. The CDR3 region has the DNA TGTGCCAGCAGCTTATACTCTACGGGGAGCTACGAGCAGTACTTC. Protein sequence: CASSLYSTGSYEQYF.

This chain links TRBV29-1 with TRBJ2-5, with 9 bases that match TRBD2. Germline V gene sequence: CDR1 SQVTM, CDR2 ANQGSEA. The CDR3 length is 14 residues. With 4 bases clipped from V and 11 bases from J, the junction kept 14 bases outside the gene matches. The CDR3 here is CSVAGTSSVGEQYF. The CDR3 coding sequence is TGCAGCGTTGCCGGGACTAGCAGTGTGGGGGAGCAGTACTTC.

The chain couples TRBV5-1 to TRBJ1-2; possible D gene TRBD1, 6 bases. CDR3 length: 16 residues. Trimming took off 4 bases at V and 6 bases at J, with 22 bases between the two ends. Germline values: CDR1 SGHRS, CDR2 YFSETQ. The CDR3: CASSLALFTGSNGYTF. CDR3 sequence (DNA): TGCGCCAGCAGCCTGGCCCTCTTTACAGGGTCTAATGGCTACACCTTC.

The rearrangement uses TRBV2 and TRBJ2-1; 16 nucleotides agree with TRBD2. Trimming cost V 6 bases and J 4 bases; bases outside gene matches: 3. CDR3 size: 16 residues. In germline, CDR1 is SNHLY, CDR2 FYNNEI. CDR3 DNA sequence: TGTGCCAGCAGCGGGACTAGCGGGGGGGAATACAATGAGCAGTTCTTC. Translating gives CASSGTSGGEYNEQFF.

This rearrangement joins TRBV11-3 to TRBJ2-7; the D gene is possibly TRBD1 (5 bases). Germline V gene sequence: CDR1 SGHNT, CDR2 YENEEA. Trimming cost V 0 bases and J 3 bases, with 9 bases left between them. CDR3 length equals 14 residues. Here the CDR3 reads CASSLEGPSYEQYF. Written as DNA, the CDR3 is TGTGCCAGCAGCTTAGAGGGGCCGAGCTACGAGCAGTACTTC.

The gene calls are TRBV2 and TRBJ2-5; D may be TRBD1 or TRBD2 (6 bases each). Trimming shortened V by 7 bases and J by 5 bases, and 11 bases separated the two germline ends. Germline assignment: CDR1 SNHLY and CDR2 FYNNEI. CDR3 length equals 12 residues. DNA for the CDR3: TGTGCCAGCACGGGGGCAGGGGAGACCCAGTACTTC. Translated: CASTGAGETQYF.

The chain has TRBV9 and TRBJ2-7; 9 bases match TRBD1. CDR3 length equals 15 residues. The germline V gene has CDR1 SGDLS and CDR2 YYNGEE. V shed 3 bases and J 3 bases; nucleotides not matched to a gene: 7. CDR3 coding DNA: TGTGCCAGCAGCGCCCAGGGGACAGGGAGCTACGAGCAGTACTTC. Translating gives CASSAQGTGSYEQYF.

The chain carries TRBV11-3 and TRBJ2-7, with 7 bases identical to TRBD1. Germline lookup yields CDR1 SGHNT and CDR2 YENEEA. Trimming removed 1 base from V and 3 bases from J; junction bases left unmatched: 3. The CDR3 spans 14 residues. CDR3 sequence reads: CASSLGQGGYEQYF. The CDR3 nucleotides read TGTGCCAGCAGCTTAGGACAGGGTGGCTACGAGCAGTACTTC.

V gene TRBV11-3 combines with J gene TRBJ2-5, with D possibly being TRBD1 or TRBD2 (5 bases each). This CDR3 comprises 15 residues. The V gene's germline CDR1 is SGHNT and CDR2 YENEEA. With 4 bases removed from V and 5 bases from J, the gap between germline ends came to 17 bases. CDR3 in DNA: TGTGCCAGCAGCTCGTTGAAAGGGACGGGGGAGACCCAGTACTTC. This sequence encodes CASSSLKGTGETQYF. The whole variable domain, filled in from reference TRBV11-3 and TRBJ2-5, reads EAGVVQSPRYKIIEKKQPVAFWCNPISGHNTLYWYLQNLGQGPELLIRYENEEAVDDSQLPKDRFSAERLKGVDSTLKIQPAELGDSAVYLCASSSLKGTGETQYFGPGTRLLVL.